A single sample is the source of the 24 T cell receptor beta chains below, sequenced in a study of kidney transplant recipient with SARS-CoV-2 infection (dated by TCRdb to the early 2020s). The listed sequencing device is Illumina MiSeq. Using fastp trimming at Q25 and MiXCR clonotype assembly, TCRdb reanalyzed the public sequencing data and kept in-frame beta chains. Each record represents a unique CDR3 protein, reported with the most common genes and DNA among its rows. Recorded for this sample are 200,000 to 300,000 distinct CDR3 sequences; less than 35% of them occurred a single time. Roughly 7% of the sample is held by the ten biggest clonotypes. The time point label corresponds to: pre-pandemic baseline sample and day 111 after first positive SARS-CoV-2 test. The specimen was a blood sample, collected at baseline and between days 110 and 120 from a kidney transplant recipient. The receptors shown here come from a young adult male patient who had COVID-19 and was a kidney transplant recipient. After transplantation, some T cells may belong to the graft donor instead of the recipient.

As for this clonotype: A much larger clone is a single base away; this may be a read error. In nucleotides, the CDR3 is TGTGCCAGCAGCTCAATAGGGTTTGGGGAGACCCAGTACTTC. This sequence encodes CASSSIGFGETQYF. The gene calls are TRBV7-2 and TRBJ2-5; D gene ambiguous. This CDR3 has 14 residues. Germline lookup yields CDR1 SGHTA and CDR2 FQGNSA. The V and J ends lost 4 bases and 5 bases respectively, with 14 bases between them.

In the case of this clonotype: This could be a read error, since a much larger clone is one nucleotide away. The rearrangement joins TRBV12-3 or TRBV12-4 to TRBJ2-2; D might be TRBD2 (6 bases). This CDR3 is built from 15 residues. With 3 bases removed from V and 1 base from J, the gap between germline ends came to 9 bases. Here the CDR3 DNA reads TGTGCCAGCAGTTTTCGGGGGTTGAACACCGGGGAGCTGTTTTTT. This encodes CASSFRGLNTGELFF.

This clonotype was picked up many times. The CDR3 sequence is CASRLRGRAEAFF. Written as DNA, the CDR3 is TGTGCCAGCAGGCTCAGGGGTAGGGCTGAAGCTTTCTTT. The rearrangement joins TRBV2 to TRBJ1-1, with a weak D call TRBD1 (6 bases). CDR3 size: 13 residues. Germline CDR1 and CDR2: SNHLY and FYNNEI. The V gene lost 6 bases and the J gene lost 6 bases, with 14 bases spanning the gap.

This clonotype was found many times. V and J are TRBV5-4 and TRBJ1-2, with TRBD1 identical over 7 bases. Germline values: CDR1 SGHNT, CDR2 YYREEE (reference sequence). Trimming took 1 base from V and 4 from J; bases not matched to a gene: 7. The CDR3 spans 15 residues. DNA for the CDR3: TGTGCCAGCAGCTTGCCGGGGACAGTTCTCTATGGCTACACCTTC. Residues: CASSLPGTVLYGYTF.

This clonotype was seen repeatedly, ten times or more. The chain couples TRBV29-1 to TRBJ2-7; D uncertain. Per the germline V gene, CDR1 is SQVTM and CDR2 is ANQGSEA. This CDR3 spans 13 amino acids. V was cut by 5 bases and J by 4 bases, with 15 bases left in between. In DNA, the CDR3 is TGCAGCGTTACCGACCGCATCCGGTACGAGCAGTACTTC. Its translation is CSVTDRIRYEQYF.

This clonotype was seen many times. The chain uses TRBV4-3 and TRBJ2-2; 7 bases are a match to TRBD2. Germline CDR1 reads LGHNA; CDR2 reads YSLEER. The ends lost 0 bases at V and 6 bases at J; junction bases unmatched: 10. This CDR3 has 17 amino acids. The CDR3 region is CASSQERASGLAGELFF. The CDR3 coding sequence is TGCGCCAGCAGCCAAGAGCGAGCTAGCGGTTTAGCCGGGGAGCTGTTTTTT.

The chain uses TRBV6-5 and TRBJ2-1; D uncertain. CDR3 length: 16 residues. Germline V gives CDR1 MNHEY, CDR2 SVGAGI. V lost 0 bases and J 5 bases, leaving 14 bases between the germline ends. The CDR3, as DNA: TGTGCCAGCAGTTACTCGAAGGGCCGGCCGGACAATGAGCAGTTCTTC. Translated: CASSYSKGRPDNEQFF.

This clonotype occurred many times. The chain uses TRBV6-5 and TRBJ1-1; D not resolved. Trimming cost V 7 bases and J 8 bases, with 14 bases left between them. The CDR3 consists of 12 residues. Germline loops: CDR1 MNHEY, CDR2 SVGAGI. CDR3 bases: TGTGCCAGCACCTCCAAAGGAGGGGAAGCTTTCTTT. It encodes CASTSKGGEAFF.

The chain carries TRBV10-2 and TRBJ1-2; tentatively, D is TRBD1 (5 bases). The CDR3 is 17 amino acids. Germline CDR1 is WSHSY and CDR2 is SAAADI. The V end lost 5 bases, the J end lost 4 bases, and 23 bases lay between the germline ends. The CDR3 bases are TGCGCCAGCAGTAACGGGGCCACTTCTAGAAAGACCTATGGCTACACCTTC. This gives the protein CASSNGATSRKTYGYTF.

As to this clonotype: A much larger clone lies a single base off, so this may be a read error. The chain couples TRBV28 to TRBJ1-2, with 8 nucleotides matching TRBD1. CDR1 is MDHEN, CDR2 SYDVKM, per germline. V lost 8 bases to trimming and J lost 3 bases; unmatched junction nucleotides: 8. The length of the CDR3 is 14 residues. The DNA for the CDR3 is TGTGCCAGCGGACCGGCAGGGGGCGACTATGGCTACACCTTC. Its translation is CASGPAGGDYGYTF.

On this clonotype: An end of the junction differs from the germline gene, which may be a read error. CDR3 in DNA: TGTGCCGCCAGCAGAGAGGGTGCGAGCCAAGAGACCCAGTACTTC. As protein: CAASREGASQETQYF. The V call is TRBV15, the J call TRBJ2-5; perhaps TRBD2 as D (5 bases). The CDR3 has 15 amino acids. CDR1 LNHNV and CDR2 YYDKDF come from the germline V gene (reference sequence).

About this clonotype itself: This may be a read error, as it is one base from a much larger clone. This CDR3 is CASSWKGGSRKTYGYTF. For the CDR3, the DNA is TGCGCCAGCAGTTGGAAAGGAGGATCGCGAAAGACCTATGGCTACACCTTC. The chain has TRBV10-1 and TRBJ1-2; D gene ambiguous. CDR1 WNHNN and CDR2 SYGVQD come from the germline V gene (reference sequence). With 5 bases removed from V and 4 bases from J, the gap between germline ends came to 23 bases. This CDR3 has 17 residues.

To note about this clonotype: This could be a read error, since a much larger clone is one nucleotide away. The chain combines TRBV20-1 with TRBJ1-1; D is unclear. V shed 5 bases and J shed 0 bases, with 10 bases lying between them. Germline V lookup: CDR1 DFQATT, CDR2 SNEGSKA (reference sequence). The CDR3 consists of 13 residues. CDR3 amino acids: CSAPSQVNTEAFF. The CDR3 DNA is TGCAGTGCTCCTTCTCAGGTGAACACTGAAGCTTTCTTT.

This clonotype showed up just a few times. The rearrangement joins TRBV20-1 to TRBJ2-1; the match to TRBD2 covers 10 bases. This CDR3 region has 14 residues. Germline trimming cut 5 bases from V and 6 bases from J; bases unmatched to any gene: 7. Germline CDR1 DFQATT, CDR2 SNEGSKA (reference sequence). CDR3 sequence (DNA): TGCAGTGCTCCACTAGCGGGGACCTCCAATGAGCAGTTCTTC. Amino acids: CSAPLAGTSNEQFF.

In its sample, this clonotype was seen many times. V and J are TRBV25-1 and TRBJ1-2; D not resolved. The V end lost 5 bases, the J end lost 4 bases, and 23 bases lay between the germline ends. There are 17 residues in the CDR3. The germline V gene encodes CDR1 MGHDK and CDR2 SYGVNS. The CDR3 spells CASSKHVELGKTYGYTF. Written as DNA, the CDR3 is TGTGCCAGCAGTAAGCACGTAGAACTGGGAAAGACCTATGGCTACACCTTC.

As concerns this clonotype: Since a much larger clone is just one base distant, this may be a read error. This sequence joins TRBV7-2 and TRBJ1-2; D unclear. This CDR3 has 13 amino acids. CDR1 is SGHTA and CDR2 is FQGNSA in the germline V gene. The DNA of the CDR3 is TGTGCCAGCAGTTCCGGACGGATCTATGTCTACACCTTC. Its protein is CASSSGRIYVYTF.

This clonotype was detected once. This clone may be a read error of a much larger clone one base away. The chain combines TRBV5-6 with TRBJ2-4; D is uncertain. The J call may be mistaken, given a closer DNA end match to TRBJ2-7. The CDR3 extends over 14 amino acids. The germline gives CDR1 SGHDT, CDR2 YYEEEE. The CDR3 region has the DNA TGTGCCGCCAGCCCCGGGTGGAACTACTACGAGCAGTACTTC. Amino acids: CAASPGWNYYEQYF.

This clonotype was seen ten or more times. This chain uses TRBV7-6 with TRBJ2-7; a weak D match, TRBD1 (5 bases). The germline V gene encodes CDR1 SGHVS and CDR2 FNYEAQ. The CDR3 has 13 residues. V was shortened by 6 bases and J by 5 bases, with 14 bases between the two germline ends. The CDR3 spells CASRPGLGDEQYF. As DNA, the CDR3 is TGTGCCAGCAGACCCGGCTTAGGGGACGAGCAGTACTTC.

This clonotype was recorded at least ten times. The rearrangement joins TRBV19 to TRBJ1-1, with 11 bases identical to TRBD1. Germline trimming cut 11 bases from V and 6 bases from J; bases unmatched to any gene: 14. This CDR3 is 15 amino acids long. The germline V gene encodes CDR1 LNHDA and CDR2 SQIVND (reference sequence). The CDR3 DNA follows: TGTGCCTCCAGAAAGGGACAGGGGGTTCGAGCTGAAGCTTTCTTT. It yields the protein CASRKGQGVRAEAFF.

This clonotype was detected a few times. The V gene is TRBV20-1, the J gene TRBJ2-5, with TRBD2 identical over 7 bases. V dropped 4 bases and J dropped 7; count of bases not matched to a gene: 12. The CDR3 has 14 residues. Germline assignment: CDR1 DFQATT and CDR2 SNEGSKA (reference sequence). The CDR3 sequence is CSAIGLAASGTQYF. In DNA, the CDR3 is TGCAGTGCTATAGGCCTAGCGGCCTCCGGGACCCAGTACTTC.

In the case of this clonotype: This may be a read error: a much more frequent sequence differs by one nucleotide. V is TRBV30 and J is TRBJ1-1; TRBD1 agrees at 10 bases. Germline V gene lookup returns CDR1 GTSNPN and CDR2 SVGIG (reference sequence). This CDR3 region has 15 residues. The CDR3 spells CAWTLWTGGGTETFF. CDR3 bases: TGTGCCTGGACCCTCTGGACAGGGGGGGGGACTGAAACTTTCTTT.

This clonotype was detected many times. This chain links TRBV2 with TRBJ1-2; no clear D. The CDR3 contains 13 residues. Trimming cost V 2 bases and J 3 bases, with 7 bases left between them. Germline values: CDR1 SNHLY, CDR2 FYNNEI. The CDR3 DNA sequence: TGTGCCAGCAGTGAAACTGCTGACTATGGCTACACCTTC. Its translation is CASSETADYGYTF.

This clonotype was recorded at least ten times. The CDR3 spells CASRAQGANQPQHF. For the CDR3, the DNA is TGCGCCAGCAGAGCACAGGGGGCAAACCAGCCCCAGCATTTT. The rearrangement uses TRBV4-1 and TRBJ1-5, with 9 nucleotides matching TRBD1. CDR3 length equals 14 residues. CDR1 and CDR2 from the germline V gene are MGHRA and YSYEKL. V lost 6 bases to trimming and J lost 7 bases; unmatched junction nucleotides: 7.

Ten or more counts support this clonotype. CDR3 DNA: TGTGCCAGTAGTATATTCCCGGGGGCGGAGAGAAAACTGTTTTTT. Its translation is CASSIFPGAERKLFF. This sequence joins TRBV19 and TRBJ1-4; possibly TRBD1 for D (6 bases). The germline V gene has CDR1 LNHDA and CDR2 SQIVND (reference sequence). V gave up 2 bases and J gave up 10 bases, with 17 bases separating them. The CDR3 runs to 15 residues.